This entry lists 9 T cell receptor beta chains sequenced from one sample in a study of T cell responses to AZD1222 COVID-19 vaccine. Profiling relied on immunoSEQ multiplex PCR, and the TCRdb table lists in-frame clones only, not all of them. In the table there are some 200,000 clones, approximately 89% of which are singletons. The input for sequencing was peripheral blood, taken 28 days after the second AZD1222 dose. The receptors here all came from an adult who received the AZD1222 COVID-19 vaccine.

The chain has TRBV19 and TRBJ1-5; D may be TRBD1 (5 bases). Germline V CDR1 and CDR2: LNHDA, SQIVND (reference sequence). V lost 4 bases, J lost 9 bases, and 22 bases lay in between. The CDR3 is made up of 16 amino acids. This CDR3 reads CASSTLGGGLYPPQHF. Written as DNA, the CDR3 is TGTGCCAGTAGTACCCTCGGGGGAGGCTTGTATCCGCCCCAGCATTTT.

V usage is TRBV5-4 and J usage is TRBJ2-7; D uncertain. The CDR3 runs to 15 residues. In germline, CDR1 is SGHNT, CDR2 YYREEE (reference sequence). The V and J ends lost 1 base and 0 bases respectively, with 11 bases between them. The CDR3 nucleotides are TGTGCCAGCAGCTTGAGTCCGCTTGGCTCCTACGAGCAGTACTTC. Translating it yields CASSLSPLGSYEQYF.

This rearrangement joins TRBV20-1 to TRBJ2-1; D unresolved. The CDR3 has 11 residues. V was trimmed by 2 bases and J by 15 bases, leaving 14 bases between them. In germline, CDR1 is DFQATT, CDR2 SNEGSKA (reference sequence). CDR3 sequence: CSARMVPVVFF. CDR3 DNA: TGCAGTGCTAGAATGGTGCCAGTTGTGTTCTTC.

Remarks on this clone: One junction end does not reproduce the germline sequence, and a read error may be involved. The J gene is TRBJ2-1, the V gene TRBV7-7, with 9 bases that match TRBD2. Germline values: CDR1 SSHAT, CDR2 FNYEAQ (reference sequence). The CDR3 contains 15 residues. CDR3 in DNA: TGTGCTAGCAGCTTAGGGACTAGCTCCAGCAATGAGCAGTTCTTC. Translation gives CASSLGTSSSNEQFF.

This clone was seen just once. The genes are TRBV6-4 and TRBJ2-1; D is undetermined. Trimming removed 6 bases from V and 0 bases from J, with 12 bases in between. Germline CDR1 MRHNA, CDR2 SNTAGT. CDR3 length: 15 residues. The CDR3 protein is CASSEDSSSYNEQFF. CDR3 nucleotides: TGTGCCAGCAGCGAAGACTCTAGCTCCTACAATGAGCAGTTCTTC.

The chain has TRBV28 and TRBJ1-2, with 7 bases fitting TRBD1. Unmatched junction bases numbered 4, after V lost 8 bases and J lost 4 bases. The CDR3 length is 12 residues. The germline V gene encodes CDR1 MDHEN and CDR2 SYDVKM. CDR3 sequence: CASGGQSYGYTF. The CDR3 nucleotides are TGTGCCAGCGGGGGACAGTCCTATGGCTACACCTTC.

The chain couples TRBV11-3 to TRBJ2-2; unclear D gene. The CDR3 is 14 residues long. Per the germline V gene, CDR1 is SGHNT and CDR2 is YENEEA. Deletions cut 1 base from V and 5 bases from J, with 8 bases between. In nucleotides, the CDR3 is TGTGCCAGCAGCTTAGTAGTTCCGACCGGGGAGCTGTTTTTT. It specifies CASSLVVPTGELFF.

This chain connects TRBV5-1 to TRBJ1-5; D is perhaps TRBD1 (5 bases). This CDR3 spans 17 amino acids. The V gene lost 0 bases and the J gene lost 2 bases, with 15 bases spanning the gap. Germline V gene sequence: CDR1 SGHRS, CDR2 YFSETQ. The CDR3 region is CASSLGHAGQRNQPQHF. CDR3 sequence (DNA): TGCGCCAGCAGCTTGGGTCACGCAGGACAACGCAATCAGCCCCAGCATTTT.

V and J are TRBV9 and TRBJ2-1; 11 nucleotides align to TRBD2. The V and J ends lost 4 bases and 4 bases, in that order; junction bases with no gene match: 4. The V gene's germline CDR1 is SGDLS and CDR2 YYNGEE. The CDR3 runs to 15 residues. The CDR3 DNA follows: TGTGCCAGCAGCCCGGGACTAGCGGTTTACAATGAGCAGTTCTTC. Its translation: CASSPGLAVYNEQFF. Full variable domain (rest looked up from reference TRBV9 and TRBJ2-1): DSGVTQTPKHLITATGQRVTLRCSPRSGDLSVYWYQQSLDQGLQFLIQYYNGEERAKGNILERFSAQQFPDLHSELNLSSLELGDSALYFCASSPGLAVYNEQFFGPGTRLTVL.